This TCR beta chain was recovered during a study of OX40 agonist ivuxolimab in advanced cancers. Whole-study findings and limits: Relatively little clonal expansion, among the lowest observed, appeared in partial responders at 0.1-3.0 mg/kg.

The assay was immunoSEQ multiplex PCR, and TCRdb's table has in-frame clones only and misses some. The table records roughly 76,000 clones, approximately 86% of them present only once. The V and J ends lost 5 bases and 0 bases respectively, with 11 bases between them. Germline values: CDR1 SGHVS, CDR2 FNYEAQ. The CDR3 runs 15 residues. Peripheral blood came from all dose cohorts at three timepoints. As for this clone: What it binds is unknown.

This receptor was taken from an adult with an advanced solid tumor such as melanoma, head and neck, liver or kidney cancer. The sequences come from CD4+ or CD8+ T cells sorted from blood, collected in a trial of the OX40 agonist ivuxolimab. The gene calls are TRBV7-6 and TRBJ1-5; unclear D gene. CDR3 bases: TGTGCCAGCAGCCCTCTAACATATAGCAATCAGCCCCAGCATTTT. It yields the protein CASSPLTYSNQPQHF.